This TCR beta chain originates from a study of cytomegalovirus exposure and HLA in healthy donors. General study results and limits: V- and J-gene trimming in TCR beta was tied to a missense DCLRE1C variant by an analysis performed later. In a later analysis, compared with equally common non-associated chains, HLA-associated beta chains were more expanded. One cluster of highly shared sequence variants probably arose as a sequencing artifact. Overall, approximately 150 TCR beta chains were annotated as cytomegalovirus-associated.

In the PCR, 60 Vbeta and 13 Jbeta primers were used. Repertoires were generated with immunoSEQ multiplex PCR, while TCRdb's copy carries only in-frame clones and drops some. This table has 100,000 to 150,000 clones, around four fifths appearing once. On this clone: Its antigen is not identified.

Germline loops: CDR1 MNHNS, CDR2 SASEGT. This CDR3 is 18 amino acids long. V dropped 2 bases and J dropped 7; count of bases not matched to a gene: 13. The TCR originated in a man in his late teens or twenties in good health and CMV-seropositive. This rearrangement joins TRBV6-1 to TRBJ2-1; TRBD1 aligns across 11 bases. Sequenced sample: PBMCs. CDR3: CASSERDRGGSGSNEQFF. Here the CDR3 DNA reads TGTGCCAGCAGTGAACGGGACAGGGGGGGTTCCGGATCGAATGAGCAGTTCTTC.